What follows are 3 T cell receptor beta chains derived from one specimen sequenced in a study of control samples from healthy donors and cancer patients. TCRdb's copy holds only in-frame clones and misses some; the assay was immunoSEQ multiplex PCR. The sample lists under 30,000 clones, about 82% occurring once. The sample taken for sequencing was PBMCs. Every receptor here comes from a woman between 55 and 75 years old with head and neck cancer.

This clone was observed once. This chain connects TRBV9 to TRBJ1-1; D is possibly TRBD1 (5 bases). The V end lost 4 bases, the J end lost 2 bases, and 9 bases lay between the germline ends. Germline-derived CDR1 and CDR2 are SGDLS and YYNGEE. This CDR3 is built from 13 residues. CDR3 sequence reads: CASSQGLNTEAFF. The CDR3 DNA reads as TGTGCCAGCAGCCAGGGACTTAACACTGAAGCTTTCTTT.

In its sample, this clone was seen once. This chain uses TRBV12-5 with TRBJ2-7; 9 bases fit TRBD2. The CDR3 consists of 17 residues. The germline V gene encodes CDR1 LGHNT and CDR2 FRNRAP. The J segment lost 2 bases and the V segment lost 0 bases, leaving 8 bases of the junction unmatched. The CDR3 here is CASGLVSTSGAPYEQYF. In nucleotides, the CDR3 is TGTGCTAGTGGTTTGGTCTCGACTAGCGGCGCCCCCTACGAGCAGTACTTC. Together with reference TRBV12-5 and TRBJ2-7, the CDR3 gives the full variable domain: DARVTQTPRHKVTEMGQEVTMRCQPILGHNTVFWYRQTMMQGLELLAYFRNRAPLDDSGMPKDRFSAEMPDATLATLKIQPSEPRDSAVYFCASGLVSTSGAPYEQYFGPGTRLTVT.

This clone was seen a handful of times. The CDR3 loop is CASSALAGHSKETQYF. The CDR3 DNA reads TGTGCCAGCAGTGCTCTTGCGGGACACAGTAAAGAGACCCAGTACTTC. The J gene is TRBJ2-5, the V gene TRBV6-1; either TRBD1 or TRBD2 may supply D (6 bases each). V was pared by 4 bases and J by 3 bases, with 18 bases between. CDR3 length: 16 residues. Germline-derived CDR1 and CDR2 are MNHNS and SASEGT.